The source of this TCR beta chain is a study of identical twins. Study results and caveats: A lower insertion count was a feature of abundant cord blood beta clonotypes, with no such feature in memory repertoires.

A template switching step contributed a universal primer site, while unique molecular identifiers were present in the cDNA. TCRdb re-derived calls from the 5' RACE reads in MiXCR, one entry per CDR3 protein. The table includes fewer than 350,000 distinct CDR3 sequences, about 8.1% detected once. Germline V gene data show CDR1 as SGHDT and CDR2 as YYEEEE. The CDR3 contains 13 residues. V lost 4 bases to trimming and J lost 4 bases, with 11 bases between them. There are many counts of this clonotype. Its antigen is not known. This sample was also put to use in a study of yellow fever vaccine responses in identical twins. In that study: Reported findings indicate that twins' vaccine T cell responses seemed partially convergent, partially personalized.

This sequence was found in a woman between 18 and 29 years old in good health. The sequencing sample was made of memory (CD45RO+) T cells sorted from blood. This sequence joins TRBV5-6 and TRBJ1-2; the D gene is possibly TRBD1 (5 bases). The CDR3 loop is CASSRPGFYGYTF. The CDR3 DNA follows: TGTGCCAGCAGCCGACCAGGGTTCTATGGCTACACCTTC.